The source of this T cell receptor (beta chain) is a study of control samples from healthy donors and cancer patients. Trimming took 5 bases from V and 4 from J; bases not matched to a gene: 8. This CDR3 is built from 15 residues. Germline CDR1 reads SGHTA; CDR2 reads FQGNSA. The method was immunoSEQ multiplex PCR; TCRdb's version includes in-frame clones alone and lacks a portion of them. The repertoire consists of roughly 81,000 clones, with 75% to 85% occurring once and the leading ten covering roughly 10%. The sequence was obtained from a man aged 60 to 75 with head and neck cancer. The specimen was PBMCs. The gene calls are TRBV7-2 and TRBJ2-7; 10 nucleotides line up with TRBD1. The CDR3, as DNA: TGTGCCAGCAGCGGACGCGACAGGGGGCCTTACGAGCAGTACTTC. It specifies CASSGRDRGPYEQYF.